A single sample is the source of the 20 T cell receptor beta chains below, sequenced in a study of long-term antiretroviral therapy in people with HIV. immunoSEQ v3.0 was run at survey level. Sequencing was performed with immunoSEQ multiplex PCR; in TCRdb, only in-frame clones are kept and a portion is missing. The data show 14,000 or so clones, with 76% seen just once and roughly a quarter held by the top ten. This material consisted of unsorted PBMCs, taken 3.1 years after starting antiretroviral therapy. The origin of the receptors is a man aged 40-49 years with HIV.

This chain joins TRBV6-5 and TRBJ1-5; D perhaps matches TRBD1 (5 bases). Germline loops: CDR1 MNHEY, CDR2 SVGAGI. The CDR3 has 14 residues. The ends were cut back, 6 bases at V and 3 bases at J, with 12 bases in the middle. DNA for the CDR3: TGTGCCAGCAGAAAATGGGGGGTCAATCAGCCCCAGCATTTT. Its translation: CASRKWGVNQPQHF.

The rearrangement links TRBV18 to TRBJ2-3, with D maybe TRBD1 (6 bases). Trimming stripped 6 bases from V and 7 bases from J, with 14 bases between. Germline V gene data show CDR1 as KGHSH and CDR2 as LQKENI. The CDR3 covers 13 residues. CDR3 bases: TGTGCCAGCTCCCCAGACAGGAGGCATACGCAGTATTTT. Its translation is CASSPDRRHTQYF.

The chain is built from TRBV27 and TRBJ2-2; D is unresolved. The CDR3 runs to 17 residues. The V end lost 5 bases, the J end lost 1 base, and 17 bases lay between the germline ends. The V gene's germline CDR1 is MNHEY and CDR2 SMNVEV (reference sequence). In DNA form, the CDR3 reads TGTGCCAGCAGTCCCAAATACGGACCCAAGAACACCGGGGAGCTGTTTTTT. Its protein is CASSPKYGPKNTGELFF.

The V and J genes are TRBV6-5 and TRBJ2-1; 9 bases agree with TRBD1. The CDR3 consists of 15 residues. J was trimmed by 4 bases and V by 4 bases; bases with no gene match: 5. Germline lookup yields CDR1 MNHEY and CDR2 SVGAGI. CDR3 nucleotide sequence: TGTGCCAGCAGTTCCGGACAGGGGCAATACAATGAGCAGTTCTTC. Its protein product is CASSSGQGQYNEQFF.

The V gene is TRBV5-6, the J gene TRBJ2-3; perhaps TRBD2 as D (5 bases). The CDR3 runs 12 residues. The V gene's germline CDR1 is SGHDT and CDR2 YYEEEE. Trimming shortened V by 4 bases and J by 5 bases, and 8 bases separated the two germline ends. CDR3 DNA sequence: TGTGCCAGCAGCACGGACTTAGATACGCAGTATTTT. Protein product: CASSTDLDTQYF.

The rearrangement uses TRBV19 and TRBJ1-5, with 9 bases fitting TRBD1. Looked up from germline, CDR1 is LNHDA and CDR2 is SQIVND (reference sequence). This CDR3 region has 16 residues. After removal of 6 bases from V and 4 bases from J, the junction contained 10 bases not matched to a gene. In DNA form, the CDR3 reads TGTGCCAGTAGGTATCCGGGACAGGGTATTAATCAGCCCCAGCATTTT. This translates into CASRYPGQGINQPQHF.

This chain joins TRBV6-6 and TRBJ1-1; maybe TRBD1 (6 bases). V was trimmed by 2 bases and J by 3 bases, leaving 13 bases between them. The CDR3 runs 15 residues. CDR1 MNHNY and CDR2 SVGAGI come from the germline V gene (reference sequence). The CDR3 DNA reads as TGTGCCAGCAGTTACACAGGGATCTTGGACACTGAAGCTTTCTTT. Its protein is CASSYTGILDTEAFF.

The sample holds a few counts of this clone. CDR3 protein: CASSSRGSNSPLHF. In DNA, the CDR3 is TGTGCCAGCAGTTCAAGGGGTAGTAATTCACCCCTCCACTTT. The chain joins TRBV6-6 to TRBJ1-6; tentatively, D is TRBD1 (5 bases). V lost 4 bases and J lost 6, with 10 bases in between. Germline CDR1 and CDR2: MNHNY and SVGAGI (reference sequence). This CDR3 is 14 amino acids long.

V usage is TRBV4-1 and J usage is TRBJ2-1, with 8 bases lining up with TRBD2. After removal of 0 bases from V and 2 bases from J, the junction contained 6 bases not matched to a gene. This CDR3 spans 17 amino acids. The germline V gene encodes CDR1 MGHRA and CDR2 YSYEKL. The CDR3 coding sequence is TGCGCCAGCAGCCAAGACGGGGCGGGGGGACCCTACAATGAGCAGTTCTTC. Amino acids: CASSQDGAGGPYNEQFF.

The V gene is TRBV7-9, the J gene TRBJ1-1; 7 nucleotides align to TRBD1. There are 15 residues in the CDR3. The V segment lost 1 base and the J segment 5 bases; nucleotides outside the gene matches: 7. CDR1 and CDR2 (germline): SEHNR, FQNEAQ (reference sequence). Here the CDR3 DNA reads TGTGCCAGCAGCTTAGGCTTCACAGGGGTTACTGAAGCTTTCTTT. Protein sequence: CASSLGFTGVTEAFF.

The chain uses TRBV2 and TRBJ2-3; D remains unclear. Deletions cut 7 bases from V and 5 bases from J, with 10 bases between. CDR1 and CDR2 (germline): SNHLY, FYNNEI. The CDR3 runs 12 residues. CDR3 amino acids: CASKWDGDTQYF. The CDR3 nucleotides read TGTGCCAGCAAATGGGATGGAGATACGCAGTATTTT.

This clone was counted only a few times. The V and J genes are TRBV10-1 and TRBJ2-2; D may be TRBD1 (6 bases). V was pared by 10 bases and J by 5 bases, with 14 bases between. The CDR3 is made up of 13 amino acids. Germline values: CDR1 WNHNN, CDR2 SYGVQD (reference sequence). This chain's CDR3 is CAMTTGRTGELFF. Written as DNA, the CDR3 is TGCGCCATGACGACAGGTAGAACCGGGGAGCTGTTTTTT.

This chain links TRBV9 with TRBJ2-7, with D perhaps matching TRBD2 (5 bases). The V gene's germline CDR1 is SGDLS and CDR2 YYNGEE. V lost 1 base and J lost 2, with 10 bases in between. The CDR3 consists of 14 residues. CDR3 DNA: TGTGCCAGCAGCGTAACCCCCGGGACCTACGAGCAGTACTTC. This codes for CASSVTPGTYEQYF. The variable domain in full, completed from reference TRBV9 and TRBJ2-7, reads DSGVTQTPKHLITATGQRVTLRCSPRSGDLSVYWYQQSLDQGLQFLIQYYNGEERAKGNILERFSAQQFPDLHSELNLSSLELGDSALYFCASSVTPGTYEQYFGPGTRLTVT.

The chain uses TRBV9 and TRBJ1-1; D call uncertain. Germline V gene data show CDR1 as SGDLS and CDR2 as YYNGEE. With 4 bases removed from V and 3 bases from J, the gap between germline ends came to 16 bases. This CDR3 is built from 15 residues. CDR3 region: CASSPWTSADTEAFF. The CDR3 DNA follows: TGTGCCAGCAGCCCTTGGACCTCAGCGGACACTGAAGCTTTCTTT. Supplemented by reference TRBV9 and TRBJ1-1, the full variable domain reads DSGVTQTPKHLITATGQRVTLRCSPRSGDLSVYWYQQSLDQGLQFLIQYYNGEERAKGNILERFSAQQFPDLHSELNLSSLELGDSALYFCASSPWTSADTEAFFGQGTRLTVV.

CDR3: CASSLGTGKTEAFF. CDR3 in DNA: TGTGCCAGCAGCTTAGGGACAGGGAAAACTGAAGCTTTCTTT. The rearrangement links TRBV13 to TRBJ1-1, with TRBD1 matching over 7 bases. V lost 0 bases to trimming and J lost 5 bases; unmatched junction nucleotides: 3. This CDR3 has 14 residues. Germline V CDR1 and CDR2: PRHDT, FYEKMQ (reference sequence).

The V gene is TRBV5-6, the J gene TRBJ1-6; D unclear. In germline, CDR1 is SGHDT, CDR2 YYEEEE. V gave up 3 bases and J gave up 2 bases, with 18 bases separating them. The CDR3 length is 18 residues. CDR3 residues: CASSSSDVPWAYNSPLHF. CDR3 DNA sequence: TGTGCCAGCAGCTCCTCGGACGTACCCTGGGCCTATAATTCACCCCTCCACTTT. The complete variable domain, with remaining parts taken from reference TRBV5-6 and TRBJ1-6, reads DAGVTQSPTHLIKTRGQQVTLRCSPKSGHDTVSWYQQALGQGPQFIFQYYEEEERQRGNFPDRFSGHQFPNYSSELNVNALLLGDSALYLCASSSSDVPWAYNSPLHFGNGTRLTVT.

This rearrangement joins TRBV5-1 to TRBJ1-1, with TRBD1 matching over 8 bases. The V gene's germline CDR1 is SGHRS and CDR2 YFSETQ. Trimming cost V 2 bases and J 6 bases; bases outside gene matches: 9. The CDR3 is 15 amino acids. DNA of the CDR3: TGCGCCAGCAGCTTACCCAGGGGGCCGGGCGCTGAAGCTTTCTTT. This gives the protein CASSLPRGPGAEAFF.

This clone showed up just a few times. The CDR3 region is CASSPHRSGGAYEQYF. CDR3 sequence (DNA): TGTGCCAGCAGCCCCCACAGGAGCGGGGGGGCCTACGAGCAGTACTTC. The gene calls are TRBV7-9 and TRBJ2-7, with TRBD2 matching 10 bases. CDR1 SEHNR and CDR2 FQNEAQ come from the germline V gene (reference sequence). This CDR3 is built from 16 residues. Trimming took 5 bases from V and 2 from J; bases not matched to a gene: 9.

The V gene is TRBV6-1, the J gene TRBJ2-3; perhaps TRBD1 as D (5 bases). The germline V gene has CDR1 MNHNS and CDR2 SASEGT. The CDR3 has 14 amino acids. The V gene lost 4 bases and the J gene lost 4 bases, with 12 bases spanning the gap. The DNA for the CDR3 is TGTGCCAGCAGTGCATCAGGGCCCGCAGATACGCAGTATTTT. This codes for CASSASGPADTQYF.

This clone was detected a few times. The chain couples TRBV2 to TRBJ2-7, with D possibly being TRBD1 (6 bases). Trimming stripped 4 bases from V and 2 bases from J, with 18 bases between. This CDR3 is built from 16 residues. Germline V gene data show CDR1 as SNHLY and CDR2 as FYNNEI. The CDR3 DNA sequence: TGTGCCAGCAGTGTCGGTTCAGGGGCTAATACCTACGAGCAGTACTTC. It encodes CASSVGSGANTYEQYF.